The 21 T cell receptor beta chains below were found in one sample sequenced in a study of blood T cells in healthy people across ages. The authors ran a second PCR of roughly 6 to 12 cycles using a sample-barcoded 5' primer and a J-beta primer mix. Using its own MiXCR run on the 5' RACE reads, TCRdb lists one record per CDR3 protein. The profile shows roughly 1,300,000 distinct CDR3 sequences, around 59% of them singletons. The sample taken for sequencing was blood. These receptors were taken from a man younger than 30 in good health.

The chain carries TRBV14 and TRBJ2-1; tentatively, D is TRBD1 (5 bases). The CDR3 sequence is 12 residues long. CDR1 SGHDN and CDR2 FVKESK come from the germline V gene. Deletions cut 2 bases from V and 7 bases from J, with 6 bases between. CDR3 region: CASSQHRNEQFF. CDR3 in DNA: TGTGCCAGCAGCCAACACAGGAATGAGCAGTTCTTC.

This chain connects TRBV11-2 to TRBJ2-3, with 12 bases fitting TRBD2. This CDR3 is 19 amino acids long. V dropped 5 bases and J dropped 2; count of bases not matched to a gene: 14. CDR1 and CDR2 (germline): SGHAT, FQNNGV. In DNA, the CDR3 is TGTGCCAGCAGCACAGAAGTCACTAGCGGGGGGAAAAACACAGATACGCAGTATTTT. Encoded protein: CASSTEVTSGGKNTDTQYF.

This clonotype was picked up a small number of times. The chain has TRBV7-8 and TRBJ2-1, with no clear D. The CDR3 is made up of 12 amino acids. CDR1 is SGHVS, CDR2 FQNEAQ, per germline. V was shortened by 2 bases and J by 7 bases, with 6 bases between the two germline ends. In DNA form, the CDR3 reads TGTGCCAGCAGCTTAAATGAGAATGAGCAGTTCTTC. Translated, it gives CASSLNENEQFF. The variable domain in full, with the rest retrieved from reference TRBV7-8 and TRBJ2-1, is GAGVSQSPRYKVAKRGQDVALRCDPISGHVSLFWYQQALGQGPEFLTYFQNEAQLDKSGLPSDRFFAERPEGSVSTLKIQRTQQEDSAVYLCASSLNENEQFFGPGTRLTVL.

This clonotype came up many times. This chain connects TRBV28 to TRBJ2-5, with D perhaps matching TRBD1 (5 bases). This CDR3 has 11 residues. The germline gives CDR1 MDHEN, CDR2 SYDVKM. The V end lost 5 bases, the J end lost 5 bases, and 6 bases lay between the germline ends. The CDR3 region is CASSNRETQYF. The CDR3 DNA sequence: TGTGCCAGCAGTAACAGGGAGACCCAGTACTTC.

This rearrangement joins TRBV6-2 or TRBV6-3 to TRBJ2-4; D tentatively reads TRBD1 or TRBD2 (5 bases each). V lost 5 bases to trimming and J lost 13 bases, with 18 bases between them. There are 13 residues in the CDR3. Germline V CDR1 and CDR2: MNHEY, SVGEGT. CDR3 nucleotides: TGTGCCAGCAGTAAAGGGGACCGCAATGAGCAGTACTTC. It yields the protein CASSKGDRNEQYF.

V usage is TRBV30 and J usage is TRBJ2-3; no firm D call. This CDR3 has 12 residues. V was pared by 2 bases and J by 6 bases, with 9 bases between. Germline loops: CDR1 GTSNPN, CDR2 SVGIG (reference sequence). This CDR3 is CAWSSSRDTQYF. CDR3 nucleotides: TGTGCCTGGAGTTCTTCCCGGGATACGCAGTATTTT.

The J gene is TRBJ1-2, the V gene TRBV6-1; D not certain. The CDR3 extends over 18 amino acids. V gave up 3 bases and J gave up 1 base, with 21 bases separating them. Germline CDR1 and CDR2: MNHNS and SASEGT. The CDR3 nucleotides are TGTGCCAGCAGTGAGAAAGGGAAGACCTCTTATTATAACTATGGCTACACCTTC. Protein: CASSEKGKTSYYNYGYTF.

V usage is TRBV14 and J usage is TRBJ2-4; D ambiguous. The length of the CDR3 is 15 residues. V lost 0 bases and J 4 bases, leaving 10 bases between the germline ends. Germline loops: CDR1 SGHDN, CDR2 FVKESK. The CDR3 DNA reads TGTGCCAGCAGCCAAGATCACAAAGAAAAAAACATTCAGTACTTC. Its translation: CASSQDHKEKNIQYF.

The J gene is TRBJ2-2, the V gene TRBV6-2 or TRBV6-3; 13 bases agree with TRBD2. CDR1 is MNHEY, CDR2 SVGEGT, per germline. Trimming cost V 5 bases and J 5 bases; bases outside gene matches: 8. The CDR3 runs 17 residues. The CDR3 sequence: CASSREGLAGVTGELFF. For the CDR3, the DNA is TGTGCCAGCAGTCGAGAAGGACTAGCGGGGGTTACCGGGGAGCTGTTTTTT.

The V and J genes are TRBV6-5 and TRBJ2-7, with 11 bases matching TRBD2. Germline CDR1 MNHEY, CDR2 SVGAGI. V dropped 9 bases and J dropped 7; count of bases not matched to a gene: 11. The CDR3 length is 14 residues. The CDR3 spells CASQPGLAALEQYF. The CDR3 nucleotides read TGTGCCAGTCAACCGGGACTAGCGGCCTTAGAGCAGTACTTC.

The chain has TRBV7-2 and TRBJ2-7; TRBD1 agrees at 7 bases. V was pared by 1 base and J by 7 bases, with 10 bases of the junction left unmatched. This CDR3 comprises 15 residues. CDR1 SGHTA and CDR2 FQGNSA come from the germline V gene. The CDR3 loop is CASSLVGQEGAEQYF. In nucleotides, the CDR3 is TGTGCCAGCAGCTTAGTAGGACAGGAAGGAGCTGAGCAGTACTTC.

The V gene is TRBV6-1, the J gene TRBJ1-2; tentative D call: TRBD1 (6 bases). CDR3 size: 13 residues. CDR1 and CDR2 from the germline V gene are MNHNS and SASEGT. The V gene lost 8 bases and the J gene lost 1 base, with 11 bases spanning the gap. The CDR3 spells CASGQPLNYGYTF. DNA for the CDR3: TGTGCCAGCGGACAGCCACTTAACTATGGCTACACCTTC.

The count of this clonotype is one. The chain has TRBV18 and TRBJ2-5; no reliable D call. This CDR3 has 13 residues. Germline-derived CDR1 and CDR2 are KGHSH and LQKENI. V lost 4 bases, J lost 2 bases, and 8 bases lay in between. In nucleotides, the CDR3 is TGTGCCAGCTCACAGGTACAGCAAGAGACCCAGTACTTC. Translation gives CASSQVQQETQYF.

This clonotype was seen only a few times. The gene calls are TRBV7-9 and TRBJ2-1; D call uncertain. This CDR3 contains 15 residues. The germline V and J ends were trimmed by 1 base and 1 base, with 8 bases remaining between them. Per germline, CDR1 SEHNR and CDR2 FQNEAQ (reference sequence). CDR3 coding DNA: TGTGCCAGCAGCTTAGGTGACGGATCCTACAATGAGCAGTTCTTC. Amino acid sequence: CASSLGDGSYNEQFF.

This chain links TRBV7-2 with TRBJ2-1; 9 bases fit TRBD1. The CDR3 has 15 amino acids. V lost 5 bases and J lost 6; bases outside the gene matches: 8. Germline V gene data show CDR1 as SGHTA and CDR2 as FQGNSA. CDR3 sequence (DNA): TGTGCCAGCAGCACCCGGGACAGGGCAGGCAATGAGCAGTTCTTC. Translated: CASSTRDRAGNEQFF.

This sequence joins TRBV12-3 or TRBV12-4 and TRBJ2-5; D not resolved. The CDR3 has 13 amino acids. V lost 9 bases and J 11 bases, leaving 22 bases between the germline ends. The CDR3: CASYDKEIDEQYF. The CDR3 DNA reads as TGTGCCAGTTACGACAAGGAGATCGATGAGCAGTACTTC.

The J gene is TRBJ1-2, the V gene TRBV4-1; 8 nucleotides line up with TRBD1. CDR1 MGHRA and CDR2 YSYEKL come from the germline V gene. The junction had 16 bases not matched to a gene; V was cut back by 2 bases and J by 8 bases. The CDR3 sequence is 17 residues long. The CDR3 nucleotides read TGCGCCAGCAGCCAAAGGATGGAGGACAGGGCTTTGTGGGGCTACACCTTC. Translated: CASSQRMEDRALWGYTF.

The CDR3, as DNA: TGTGCCAGCAGCGGGACTCCTCACGAGCAGTACTTC. Translation gives CASSGTPHEQYF. The chain is built from TRBV6-6 and TRBJ2-7, with D maybe TRBD2 (6 bases). Trimming took off 6 bases at V and 5 bases at J, with 11 bases between the two ends. The CDR3 is made up of 12 amino acids. Germline V lookup: CDR1 MNHNY, CDR2 SVGAGI (reference sequence).

The gene calls are TRBV6-2 or TRBV6-3 and TRBJ2-7; D uncertain. This CDR3 contains 13 residues. Germline loops: CDR1 MNHEY, CDR2 SVGEGT. V was trimmed by 2 bases and J by 7 bases, leaving 12 bases between them. CDR3 bases: TGTGCCAGCAGTTACCCGGTTAGGTGGGAGCAGTACTTC. It specifies CASSYPVRWEQYF.

The chain is built from TRBV7-2 and TRBJ1-1; TRBD1 is a possible D gene (5 bases). CDR3 length: 16 residues. Trimming cost V 5 bases and J 1 base, with 17 bases left between them. Germline lookup yields CDR1 SGHTA and CDR2 FQGNSA. The CDR3 sequence is CASSASGGRANTEAFF. The CDR3 nucleotides read TGTGCCAGCAGCGCAAGTGGCGGCAGGGCGAACACTGAAGCTTTCTTT. Based on the CDR3 plus reference TRBV7-2 and TRBJ1-1, the full variable domain is GAGVSQSPSNKVTEKGKDVELRCDPISGHTALYWYRQSLGQGLEFLIYFQGNSAPDKSGLPSDRFSAERTGGSVSTLTIQRTQQEDSAVYLCASSASGGRANTEAFFGQGTRLTVV.

This clonotype was detected a few times. The chain combines TRBV7-8 with TRBJ2-6; the D call may be TRBD1 or TRBD2 (6 bases each). Trimming stripped 0 bases from V and 4 bases from J, with 13 bases between. Germline CDR1 SGHVS, CDR2 FQNEAQ. The CDR3 covers 17 residues. CDR3 in DNA: TGTGCCAGCAGCTTAGCTAGAACAGGGAGGGGGGCCAACGTCCTGACTTTC. It translates to CASSLARTGRGANVLTF.